The 19 T cell receptor beta chains given below trace back to one sample, sequenced in a study of identical twins. TCRdb passed the 5' RACE reads through MiXCR, listing each CDR3 protein once. This sample has about 700,000 distinct CDR3 sequences, with around 6.1% found just once. Sample: naive T cells sorted from blood. The receptors come from a man younger than 30 in good health.

This clonotype occurred a few times. The rearrangement uses TRBV12-3 or TRBV12-4 and TRBJ1-5; no clear D gene. Trimming left V 7 bases short and J 6 bases short, with 16 bases between. The CDR3 is 14 residues long. The CDR3 sequence: CASNPAGSGQPQHF. The CDR3, as DNA: TGTGCCAGCAACCCGGCAGGATCAGGTCAGCCCCAGCATTTT.

This clonotype showed up just a few times. The rearrangement links TRBV6-5 to TRBJ2-1, with D unclear. The germline V and J ends were trimmed by 4 bases and 10 bases, with 29 bases remaining between them. This CDR3 comprises 18 residues. Germline V CDR1 and CDR2: MNHEY, SVGAGI. CDR3 amino acids: CASSSGPVGILQWREQFF. CDR3 nucleotide sequence: TGTGCCAGCAGTTCTGGGCCCGTGGGAATCCTACAATGGAGAGAGCAGTTCTTC.

This clonotype was picked up many times. The rearrangement links TRBV29-1 to TRBJ2-3; D uncertain. This CDR3 region has 10 residues. The V gene lost 6 bases and the J gene lost 2 bases, with 3 bases spanning the gap. In germline, CDR1 is SQVTM, CDR2 ANQGSEA. The CDR3 DNA is TGCAGCGTCCTCACAGATACGCAGTATTTT. It specifies CSVLTDTQYF.

This clonotype was detected ten times or more. This rearrangement joins TRBV12-3 or TRBV12-4 to TRBJ2-1; D is uncertain. The CDR3 runs 10 residues. Trimming left V 6 bases short and J 14 bases short, with 11 bases between. The CDR3 DNA follows: TGTGCCAGCAGACCCCCTGGGAAGTTCTTC. As protein: CASRPPGKFF.

CDR3 protein: CASDRGSGANVLTF. CDR3 bases: TGTGCCAGCGACAGGGGGTCTGGGGCCAACGTCCTGACTTTC. The chain is built from TRBV28 and TRBJ2-6, with TRBD1 matching 9 bases. The germline CDR1 and CDR2 sequences are MDHEN and SYDVKM. This CDR3 has 14 amino acids. Trimming removed 8 bases from V and 1 base from J; junction bases left unmatched: 0.

This clonotype was counted a few times. The rearrangement uses TRBV19 and TRBJ1-5, with no clear D. Trimming cost V 5 bases and J 7 bases, with 21 bases left between them. The CDR3 length is 16 residues. Germline CDR1 is LNHDA and CDR2 is SQIVND (reference sequence). The CDR3 DNA sequence: TGTGCCAGTAGTTGGAGTATCGGACCGGGGAGACAGCCCCAGCATTTT. Amino acid sequence: CASSWSIGPGRQPQHF.

This clonotype was counted ten times or more. V is TRBV3-1 and J is TRBJ2-7; D not certain. Germline CDR1 and CDR2: LGHDT and YNNKEL (reference sequence). The CDR3 is 13 residues long. With 3 bases removed from V and 0 bases from J, the gap between germline ends came to 6 bases. The CDR3 loop reads CASSHATSYEQYF. CDR3 in DNA: TGTGCCAGCAGCCATGCGACCTCCTACGAGCAGTACTTC.

This clonotype was seen only a few times. The chain joins TRBV7-8 to TRBJ2-7; D might be TRBD1 (7 bases). The CDR3 loop spans 13 amino acids. V lost 5 bases and J lost 4, with 12 bases in between. CDR1 SGHVS and CDR2 FQNEAQ come from the germline V gene. CDR3 sequence reads: CASSPAGGYEQYV. CDR3 bases: TGTGCCAGCAGCCCGGCAGGGGGGTACGAGCAGTACGTC.

The chain couples TRBV18 to TRBJ1-2, with 8 bases matching TRBD1. V shed 3 bases, J shed 7 bases, and the junction held 7 bases outside the gene matches. The length of the CDR3 is 14 residues. CDR1 and CDR2 (germline): KGHSH, LQKENI. CDR3 in amino acids: CASSPSPGQAGYTF. The CDR3 region has the DNA TGTGCCAGCTCACCGTCTCCGGGACAGGCTGGCTACACCTTC.

This clonotype was recorded a few times. The V and J genes are TRBV5-1 and TRBJ2-3; the D is unclear. CDR1 and CDR2 from the germline V gene are SGHRS and YFSETQ. This CDR3 region has 14 residues. Between the trimmed V and J ends, which lost 4 bases and 4 bases, there was a span of 13 bases. CDR3 nucleotides: TGCGCCAGCAGCCTAGGACCCTTTCCAGATACGCAGTATTTT. Amino acid sequence: CASSLGPFPDTQYF.

V is TRBV19 and J is TRBJ2-1, with D unclear. This CDR3 comprises 15 residues. The V end was cut by 3 bases, the J end by 6 bases, with 15 bases between. CDR1 is LNHDA, CDR2 SQIVND, per germline (reference sequence). In DNA, the CDR3 is TGTGCCAGTAGTATTTGGGTAGATATGGGCAATGAGCAGTTCTTC. Its translation: CASSIWVDMGNEQFF.

The chain recombines TRBV12-3 or TRBV12-4 with TRBJ2-7; D is unresolved. CDR3 length equals 13 residues. Trimming stripped 6 bases from V and 3 bases from J, with 12 bases between. The CDR3: CASRTDGNYEQYF. The CDR3 DNA sequence: TGTGCCAGCAGGACGGACGGAAACTACGAGCAGTACTTC.

This clonotype was counted many times. The rearrangement joins TRBV7-9 to TRBJ2-3, with 8 bases lining up with TRBD1. The CDR3 loop spans 16 amino acids. CDR1 and CDR2 (germline): SEHNR, FQNEAQ (reference sequence). The V gene end was trimmed by 4 bases and the J gene end by 2 bases; junction bases not matched to a gene: 8. CDR3 sequence reads: CASSSGATGDTDTQYF. CDR3 bases: TGTGCCAGCAGCTCGGGGGCGACAGGGGACACAGATACGCAGTATTTT.

This clonotype was counted at least ten times. The J gene is TRBJ2-7, the V gene TRBV12-3 or TRBV12-4; 7 nucleotides match TRBD2. V lost 6 bases and J lost 0; bases outside the gene matches: 5. CDR3 length: 14 amino acids. The CDR3 DNA reads as TGTGCCAGCAGCTGGAGCGGGAACTCCTACGAGCAGTACTTC. Translation: CASSWSGNSYEQYF.

There are many counts of this clonotype. J is TRBJ2-1 and V is TRBV24-1; D tentatively reads TRBD1 or TRBD2 (6 bases each). The CDR3 covers 12 residues. Germline CDR1 reads KGHDR; CDR2 reads SFDVKD. V was pared by 4 bases and J by 12 bases, with 12 bases between. DNA of the CDR3: TGTGCCACCAGTGACTCAGGGGACTGGCAGTTCTTC. Encoded protein: CATSDSGDWQFF.

This clonotype has just a few counts. The chain links TRBV20-1 to TRBJ2-1; unclear D gene. In germline, CDR1 is DFQATT, CDR2 SNEGSKA (reference sequence). The CDR3 length is 9 residues. V was pared by 6 bases and J by 7 bases, with 4 bases between. The CDR3 nucleotides read TGCAGTGCCCCAAATGAGCAGTTCTTC. It yields the protein CSAPNEQFF.

In its sample, this clonotype was seen many times. J is TRBJ2-4 and V is TRBV5-1, with 7 bases that match TRBD1. The CDR3 spans 16 residues. Germline V CDR1 and CDR2: SGHRS, YFSETQ. Losses at the gene ends were 4 bases for V and 1 base for J; bases not matched to a gene: 8. The DNA for the CDR3 is TGCGCCAGCAGCCTTCAATCACAGGGGGCCAAAAACATTCAGTACTTC. It specifies CASSLQSQGAKNIQYF.

This clonotype was detected many times. This chain connects TRBV12-3 or TRBV12-4 to TRBJ2-7; D unresolved. The V and J ends lost 5 bases and 0 bases respectively, with 11 bases between them. The CDR3 has 14 residues. As DNA, the CDR3 is TGTGCCAGCAGTGTGTCAGTTTCCTCCTACGAGCAGTACTTC. It yields the protein CASSVSVSSYEQYF.

Ten or more counts support this clonotype. The chain carries TRBV24-1 and TRBJ2-5; D uncertain. V shed 3 bases and J shed 4 bases, with 11 bases lying between them. The CDR3 covers 14 residues. The germline V gene encodes CDR1 KGHDR and CDR2 SFDVKD. CDR3 sequence reads: CATSDAVSGETQYF. CDR3 sequence (DNA): TGTGCCACCAGTGATGCGGTGTCGGGAGAGACCCAGTACTTC.